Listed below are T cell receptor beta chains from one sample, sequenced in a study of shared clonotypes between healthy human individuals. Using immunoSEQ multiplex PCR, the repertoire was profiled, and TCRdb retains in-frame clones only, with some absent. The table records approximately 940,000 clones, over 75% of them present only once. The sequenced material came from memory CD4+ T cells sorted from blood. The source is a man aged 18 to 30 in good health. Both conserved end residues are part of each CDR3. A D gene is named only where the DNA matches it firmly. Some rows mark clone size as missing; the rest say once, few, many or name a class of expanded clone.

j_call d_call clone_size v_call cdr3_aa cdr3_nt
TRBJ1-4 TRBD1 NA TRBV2 CASRGTVPEKLFF TGTGCCAGCAGAGGGACAGTGCCCGAAAAACTGTTTTTT
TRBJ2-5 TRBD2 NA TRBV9 CASSVAGAGAGTETQYF TGTGCCAGCAGCGTAGCAGGAGCGGGAGCGGGTACGGAGACCCAGTACTTC
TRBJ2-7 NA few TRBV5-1 CASSLAGVGTYEQYF TGCGCCAGCAGCTTGGCCGGGGTAGGGACCTACGAGCAGTACTTC
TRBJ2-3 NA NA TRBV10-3 CATMGWGSTDTQYF TGTGCCACCATGGGATGGGGGAGCACAGATACGCAGTATTTT
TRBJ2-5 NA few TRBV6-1 CASSSTGYYGKTQYF TGTGCCAGCAGCTCCACAGGGTATTACGGGAAGACCCAGTACTTC
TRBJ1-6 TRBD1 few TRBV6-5 CASAAGGSNSPLHF TGTGCCAGTGCGGCAGGGGGCTCAAATTCACCCCTCCACTTT
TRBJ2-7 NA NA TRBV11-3 CASSLRGGMVYEQYF TGTGCCAGCAGCTTAAGGGGGGGAATGGTCTACGAGCAGTACTTC
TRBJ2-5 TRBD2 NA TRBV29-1 CSVEERGGRETQYF TGCAGCGTTGAGGAGCGGGGGGGCCGAGAGACCCAGTACTTC
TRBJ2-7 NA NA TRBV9 CASSPRRLEGEQYF TGTGCCAGCAGCCCGAGGCGACTAGAAGGCGAGCAGTACTTC
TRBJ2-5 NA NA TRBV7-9 CASSLISQTQYF TGTGCCAGCAGCTTAATTTCCCAGACCCAGTACTTC
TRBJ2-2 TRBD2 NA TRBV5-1 CASSSLAGGDTGELFF TGCGCCAGCAGCTCTCTAGCGGGAGGGGACACCGGGGAGCTGTTTTTT
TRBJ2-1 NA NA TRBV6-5 CASEGPEGNEQFF TGTGCCAGCGAGGGACCGGAGGGCAATGAGCAGTTCTTC
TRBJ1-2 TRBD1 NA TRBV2 CASRPGQGRYGYTF TGTGCCAGCAGACCGGGACAGGGGCGTTATGGCTACACCTTC
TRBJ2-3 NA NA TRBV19 CASSIAGSTDTQYF TGTGCCAGTAGTATAGCGGGCAGCACAGATACGCAGTATTTT
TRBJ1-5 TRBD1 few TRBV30 CAFTGGTSQPQHF TGTGCCTTTACAGGGGGCACGTCTCAGCCCCAGCATTTT
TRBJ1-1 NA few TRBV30 CAWSAGFPLNTEAFF TGTGCCTGGAGTGCGGGATTTCCCCTTAACACTGAAGCTTTCTTT
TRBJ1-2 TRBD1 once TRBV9 CASSAGQGAPNHGYTF TGTGCCAGCAGCGCGGGACAGGGGGCCCCTAATCATGGCTACACCTTC
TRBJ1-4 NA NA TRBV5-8 CASSLMGAGEEKLFF TGTGCCAGCAGTCTGATGGGGGCAGGAGAAGAAAAACTGTTTTTT
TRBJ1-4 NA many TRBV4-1 CASSQDPPRGNEKLFF TGCGCCAGCAGCCAAGACCCCCCCAGGGGTAATGAAAAACTGTTTTTT
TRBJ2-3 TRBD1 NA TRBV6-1 CASSAFRQGYTDTQYF TGTGCCAGCAGTGCCTTCAGACAGGGATACACAGATACGCAGTATTTT
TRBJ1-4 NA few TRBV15 CATSSPLQAQTTNEKLFF TGTGCCACCAGCAGTCCCCTTCAAGCACAGACAACTAATGAAAAACTGTTTTTT
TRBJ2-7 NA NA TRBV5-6 CASSPRLGGEQYF TGTGCCAGCAGCCCTAGACTAGGCGGCGAGCAGTACTTC
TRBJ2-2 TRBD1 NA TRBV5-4 CASSLRGGRNTGELFF TGTGCCAGCAGCTTGCGAGGGGGCAGGAACACCGGGGAGCTGTTTTTT
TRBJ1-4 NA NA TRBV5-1 CASSYGRTGNEKLFF TGCGCCAGCAGCTACGGACGGACCGGTAATGAAAAACTGTTTTTT
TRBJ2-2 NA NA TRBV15 CATSREPNTGELFF TGTGCCACCAGCAGGGAGCCGAACACCGGGGAGCTGTTTTTT
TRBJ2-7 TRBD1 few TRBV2 CASSESGQGRHEQYF TGTGCCAGCAGTGAATCCGGACAGGGGAGGCACGAGCAGTACTTC
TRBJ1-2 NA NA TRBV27 CASSLNTGNYGYTF TGTGCCAGCAGTTTGAATACGGGGAACTATGGCTACACCTTC
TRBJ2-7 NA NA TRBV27 CASRRLGGSYEQYF TGTGCCAGCAGGAGGTTGGGCGGCTCCTACGAGCAGTACTTC
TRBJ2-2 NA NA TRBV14 CASSTGPLTGELFF TGTGCCAGCAGTACGGGACCTCTCACCGGGGAGCTGTTTTTT
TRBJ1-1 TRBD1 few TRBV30 CAWIRRGDNTEAFF TGTGCCTGGATACGCAGGGGGGACAACACTGAAGCTTTCTTT
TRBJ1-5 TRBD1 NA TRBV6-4 CASSDAGQVNSNQPQHF TGTGCCAGCAGTGACGCCGGACAGGTCAATAGCAATCAGCCCCAGCATTTT
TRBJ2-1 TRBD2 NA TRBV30 CAWSALTSGSSEQFF TGTGCCTGGAGTGCCTTGACTAGCGGGAGTTCTGAGCAGTTCTTC
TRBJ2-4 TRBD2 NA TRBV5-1 CASSPVAGGVMNIQYF TGCGCCAGCAGCCCCGTAGCGGGAGGGGTGATGAACATTCAGTACTTC
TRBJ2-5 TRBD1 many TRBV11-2 CASSFTGAPETQYF TGTGCCAGCAGCTTTACAGGGGCCCCAGAGACCCAGTACTTC
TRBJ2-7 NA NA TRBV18 CASSPVGYEQYF TGTGCCAGCTCACCAGTAGGTTACGAGCAGTACTTC
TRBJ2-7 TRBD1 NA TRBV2 CASRSGGHEQYF TGTGCCAGCAGATCAGGGGGTCACGAGCAGTACTTC
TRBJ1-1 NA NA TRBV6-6 CASSSTKNTEAFF TGTGCCAGCAGTTCGACGAAGAACACTGAAGCTTTCTTT
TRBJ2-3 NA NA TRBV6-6 CASSYSTVFTDTQYF TGTGCCAGCAGTTACTCGACGGTGTTCACAGATACGCAGTATTTT
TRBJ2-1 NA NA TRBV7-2 CASTLYNEQFF TGTGCCAGCACCTTATACAATGAGCAGTTCTTC
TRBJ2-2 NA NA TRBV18 CASSPRGTPSGELFF TGTGCCAGCTCACCACGTGGGACCCCCAGCGGGGAGCTGTTTTTT
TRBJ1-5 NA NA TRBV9 CASSDGTSNQPQHF TGTGCCAGCAGCGACGGGACTAGCAATCAGCCCCAGCATTTT
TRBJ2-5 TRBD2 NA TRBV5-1 CASSLVPAGGQETQYF TGCGCCAGCAGCTTGGTTCCAGCGGGGGGCCAAGAGACCCAGTACTTC
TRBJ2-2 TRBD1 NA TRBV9 CASSAAQGEWVAGELFF TGTGCCAGCAGCGCGGCACAGGGGGAGTGGGTGGCCGGGGAGCTGTTTTTT
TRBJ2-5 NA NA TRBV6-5 CASGRQETQYF TGTGCCAGCGGACGTCAAGAGACCCAGTACTTC
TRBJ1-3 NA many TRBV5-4 CASSPISGNTIYF TGTGCCAGCAGCCCCATATCTGGAAACACCATATATTTT
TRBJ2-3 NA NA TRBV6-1 CASSQRHFTDTQYF TGTGCCAGCAGTCAACGCCATTTCACAGATACGCAGTATTTT
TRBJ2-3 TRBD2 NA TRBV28 CASSLSSGGVQEEYF TGTGCCAGCAGTTTATCCAGCGGGGGGGTTCAAGAGGAGTATTTT
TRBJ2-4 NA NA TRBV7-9 CASSLTAGSVAKNIQYF TGTGCCAGCAGCTTAACAGCGGGTTCCGTGGCCAAAAACATTCAGTACTTC
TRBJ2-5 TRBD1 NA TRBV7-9 CASSRDRDRETQYF TGTGCCAGCAGCCGCGACAGGGACCGAGAGACCCAGTACTTC
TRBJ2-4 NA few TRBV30 CAWSVYPTNIQYF TGTGCCTGGAGTGTGTATCCGACAAACATTCAGTACTTC
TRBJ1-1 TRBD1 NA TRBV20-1 CSARGDRAAFF TGCAGTGCTAGAGGAGACAGGGCGGCTTTCTTT